The TCR beta chain under discussion was sequenced for a study of cytomegalovirus exposure and HLA in healthy donors. Use of 60 Vbeta and 13 Jbeta primers characterized the PCR. Data came from immunoSEQ multiplex PCR; TCRdb stores just in-frame clones and leaves some out. The top ten clones hold under 2% of a sample with about 200,000 clones, around 84% of them seen once. The CDR3 is 16 amino acids. Germline V gene lookup returns CDR1 SGHKS and CDR2 YYEKEE (reference sequence). Germline trimming cut 3 bases from V and 6 bases from J; bases unmatched to any gene: 7. As regards this clone: The antigen remains unidentified.

General study results and limits: Later analysis demonstrated an association between a missense DCLRE1C variant and TCR beta V- and J-gene trimming. Prior analysis indicated that the majority of TCR beta V segments exhibited productivity approximately 87% or approximately 30% of the time. An apparent linkage of common viral pathogens to several of the most significant clusters emerged in a later analysis.

The donors were healthy bone marrow donors. The J gene is TRBJ2-2, the V gene TRBV5-5, with 11 bases matching TRBD2. The sequencing input was PBMCs. The clonotype was recovered from a woman younger than 30 in good health and CMV-seronegative. CDR3: CASSSPGTSGPGELFF. CDR3 DNA sequence: TGTGCCAGCAGCTCCCCCGGGACTAGCGGCCCCGGGGAGCTGTTTTTT.